Presented here are 15 T cell receptor beta chains from one specimen sequenced in a study of shared clonotypes between healthy human individuals. TCRdb's copy holds only in-frame clones and misses some; the assay was immunoSEQ multiplex PCR. The table lists approximately 640,000 clones, around 72% of them singletons. What was sequenced was memory CD4+ T cells sorted from blood. The subset here: CD45RA-negative fraction. The receptors were gathered from a woman aged 25 to 39 in good health.

V is TRBV6-5 and J is TRBJ2-1; D ambiguous. Germline V gene lookup returns CDR1 MNHEY and CDR2 SVGAGI. V dropped 6 bases and J dropped 0 bases, with 12 bases sitting between them. This CDR3 contains 15 residues. The CDR3 DNA is TGTGCCAGCAGGTCGGATAGAGGCTCCTACAATGAGCAGTTCTTC. This translates into CASRSDRGSYNEQFF.

The chain couples TRBV14 to TRBJ2-1, with TRBD2 identical over 8 bases. J lost 8 bases, V lost 4 bases, and 16 bases had no gene match. Per germline, CDR1 SGHDN and CDR2 FVKESK. The CDR3 is made up of 17 amino acids. Written as DNA, the CDR3 is TGTGCCAGCAGCCCCCGACTGGGGAGCGGGAGTGGGTATGAGCAGTTCTTC. Protein product: CASSPRLGSGSGYEQFF.

The chain employs TRBV19 and TRBJ2-1; 8 nucleotides agree with TRBD1. The CDR3 is 18 amino acids. V was pared by 5 bases and J by 15 bases, with 27 bases of the junction left unmatched. The germline CDR1 and CDR2 sequences are LNHDA and SQIVND (reference sequence). The chain's CDR3 is CASSPNQGASGYGHGAFF. CDR3 nucleotides: TGTGCCAGTAGTCCCAATCAGGGGGCCTCAGGTTATGGCCATGGAGCGTTCTTC.

The rearrangement links TRBV5-1 to TRBJ1-1; D is unclear. This CDR3 has 13 amino acids. V was pared by 1 base and J by 0 bases, with 4 bases between. CDR1 and CDR2 (germline): SGHRS, YFSETQ. CDR3 nucleotide sequence: TGCGCCAGCAGCTTGCACTTGAACACTGAAGCTTTCTTT. Amino acids: CASSLHLNTEAFF.

The chain links TRBV7-2 to TRBJ2-3; 9 positions match TRBD2. The CDR3 has 15 residues. V lost 6 bases and J lost 3; bases outside the gene matches: 7. Germline V gene lookup returns CDR1 SGHTA and CDR2 FQGNSA. This CDR3 is CASRRVSGRTDTQYF. CDR3 coding DNA: TGTGCCAGCAGACGGGTTAGCGGGAGAACAGATACGCAGTATTTT.

The table lists this clone with a few counts. This chain links TRBV15 with TRBJ1-5, with D maybe TRBD1 (6 bases). V lost 1 base and J 7 bases, leaving 8 bases between the germline ends. CDR3 length: 13 residues. Germline CDR1 is LNHNV and CDR2 is YYDKDF (reference sequence). The CDR3 spells CATSRVGGQPQHF. The CDR3, as DNA: TGTGCCACCAGCAGAGTGGGGGGCCAGCCCCAGCATTTT.

The rearrangement links TRBV11-3 to TRBJ2-5; the match to TRBD2 covers 14 bases. This CDR3 is 16 amino acids long. Germline V gene data show CDR1 as SGHNT and CDR2 as YENEEA. The junction had 8 bases not matched to a gene; V was cut back by 5 bases and J by 6 bases. DNA of the CDR3: TGTGCCAGCAGCCCACGGACTAGCGGGAGGAATCAGACCCAGTACTTC. The encoded protein is CASSPRTSGRNQTQYF.

CDR3 DNA: TGTGCCAGCAAGGGGAGGGTGCGCAATCAGCCCCAGCATTTT. Residues: CASKGRVRNQPQHF. V is TRBV28 and J is TRBJ1-5; possibly TRBD1 for D (5 bases). The CDR3 extends over 14 amino acids. V was shortened by 7 bases and J by 2 bases, with 12 bases between the two germline ends. The germline V gene has CDR1 MDHEN and CDR2 SYDVKM.

This chain connects TRBV5-4 to TRBJ2-1, with 16 positions matching TRBD2. V trimming: 4 bases; J trimming: 14 bases; junction bases outside the gene matches: 9. CDR3 length: 15 amino acids. Germline assignment: CDR1 SGHNT and CDR2 YYREEE (reference sequence). Here the CDR3 reads CASSIGTSGRAKEFF. CDR3 sequence (DNA): TGTGCCAGCAGCATCGGGACTAGCGGGAGGGCAAAGGAGTTCTTC.

This clone was detected only once. The gene calls are TRBV6-4 and TRBJ2-1; the match to TRBD2 covers 9 bases. CDR1 is MRHNA, CDR2 SNTAGT, per germline. V shed 10 bases, J shed 2 bases, and the junction held 6 bases outside the gene matches. The CDR3 has 14 amino acids. As DNA, the CDR3 is TGTGCCACTTCCCAGCGGGGGGCCTACAATGAGCAGTTCTTC. This codes for CATSQRGAYNEQFF.

The rearrangement joins TRBV6-6 to TRBJ2-3; 8 positions match TRBD2. The germline V gene has CDR1 MNHNY and CDR2 SVGAGI (reference sequence). The trim removed 5 bases at V and 4 bases at J, leaving 8 bases unmatched. This CDR3 region has 15 residues. The CDR3 DNA follows: TGTGCCAGCAGTCCCGCCCTAGCGGGCGCAGATACGCAGTATTTT. Protein sequence: CASSPALAGADTQYF.

The genes are TRBV28 and TRBJ2-5; D is possibly TRBD2 (7 bases). Germline CDR1 MDHEN, CDR2 SYDVKM. The CDR3 extends over 15 amino acids. V was clipped by 7 bases and J by 5 bases, with 20 bases between them. CDR3 DNA: TGTGCCAGCACCCCAGGGAGGGGGTTAGAGGAGACCCAGTACTTC. Residues: CASTPGRGLEETQYF.

The J gene is TRBJ2-7, the V gene TRBV18; tentatively, D is TRBD2 (6 bases). The CDR3 loop spans 13 amino acids. V lost 3 bases to trimming and J lost 3 bases, with 9 bases between them. Germline CDR1 and CDR2: KGHSH and LQKENI. The CDR3 nucleotides read TGTGCCAGCTCACCTGGGGGACTCTACGAGCAGTACTTC. Translation gives CASSPGGLYEQYF.

For the CDR3, the DNA is TGTGCCAGCAGTTTAGAAGGGACTAGCGTCTACAATGAGCAGTTCTTC. Its translation is CASSLEGTSVYNEQFF. The rearrangement uses TRBV28 and TRBJ2-1; 10 positions agree with TRBD2. The germline gives CDR1 MDHEN, CDR2 SYDVKM. The CDR3 has 16 amino acids. Trimming at V came to 2 bases and at J to 3 bases, leaving 4 bases not matched to a gene.

The chain has TRBV9 and TRBJ2-1; maybe TRBD2 (7 bases). Germline CDR1 is SGDLS and CDR2 is YYNGEE. The V gene lost 3 bases and the J gene lost 5 bases, with 18 bases spanning the gap. This CDR3 has 16 residues. The CDR3: CASSALGGGGHNEQFF. CDR3 DNA sequence: TGTGCCAGCAGCGCCCTGGGAGGGGGAGGGCACAATGAGCAGTTCTTC.